What follows are 10 T cell receptor beta chains derived from one specimen sequenced in a study of OX40 agonist ivuxolimab in advanced cancers. Measured with immunoSEQ multiplex PCR; TCRdb has only the in-frame clones, and not every one. The profile shows about 58,000 clones, roughly nine tenths of them singletons. Source: CD4+ or CD8+ T cells sorted from blood, taken in a trial of the OX40 agonist ivuxolimab. These TCRs come from an adult with an advanced solid tumor such as melanoma, head and neck, liver or kidney cancer.

The rearrangement uses TRBV5-1 and TRBJ2-3; D remains unclear. The CDR3 is 18 amino acids. Per the germline V gene, CDR1 is SGHRS and CDR2 is YFSETQ. Deletions cut 0 bases from V and 2 bases from J, with 19 bases between. Written as DNA, the CDR3 is TGCGCCAGCAGCTTGGGGGATCTCGTAGCTTCGTTCACAGATACGCAGTATTTT. It specifies CASSLGDLVASFTDTQYF. Variable domain in full (rest from reference TRBV5-1 and TRBJ2-3): KAGVTQTPRYLIKTRGQQVTLSCSPISGHRSVSWYQQTPGQGLQFLFEYFSETQRNKGNFPGRFSGRQFSNSRSEMNVSTLELGDSALYLCASSLGDLVASFTDTQYFGPGTRLTVL.

The chain has TRBV2 and TRBJ2-6, with 7 bases lining up with TRBD2. Germline trimming cut 8 bases from V and 4 bases from J; bases unmatched to any gene: 20. CDR3 length: 19 amino acids. Per the germline V gene, CDR1 is SNHLY and CDR2 is FYNNEI. This CDR3 reads CASFGPLGEGPRGANVLTF. CDR3 DNA sequence: TGTGCCAGCTTCGGGCCTTTGGGGGAGGGCCCTCGGGGGGCCAACGTCCTGACTTTC.

This clone was seen once. This rearrangement joins TRBV5-6 to TRBJ2-2; D possibly corresponds to TRBD2 (5 bases). The CDR3 contains 18 residues. CDR1 SGHDT and CDR2 YYEEEE come from the germline V gene. V dropped 0 bases and J dropped 6 bases, with 21 bases sitting between them. DNA of the CDR3: TGTGCCAGCAGCTTGGGGGCTCGGACTGGCCGGCAGGCCGGGGAGCTGTTTTTT. Translation gives CASSLGARTGRQAGELFF. Looking up the rest from reference TRBV5-6 and TRBJ2-2 gives the full variable domain: DAGVTQSPTHLIKTRGQQVTLRCSPKSGHDTVSWYQQALGQGPQFIFQYYEEEERQRGNFPDRFSGHQFPNYSSELNVNALLLGDSALYLCASSLGARTGRQAGELFFGEGSRLTVL.

The V call is TRBV7-2, the J call TRBJ2-3, with D uncertain. With 4 bases removed from V and 0 bases from J, the gap between germline ends came to 14 bases. From germline, CDR1 is SGHTA and CDR2 FQGNSA. There are 16 residues in the CDR3. This CDR3 reads CASSSHITSSTDTQYF. CDR3 coding DNA: TGTGCCAGCAGCTCCCACATCACCTCTAGCACAGATACGCAGTATTTT.

The chain couples TRBV7-2 to TRBJ2-5; D might be TRBD2 (5 bases). Looked up from germline, CDR1 is SGHTA and CDR2 is FQGNSA. The CDR3 has 15 amino acids. Trimming removed 3 bases from V and 1 base from J, with 12 bases in between. As DNA, the CDR3 is TGTGCCAGCAGCTTGGGCGCGGGTCCCCAAGAGACCCAGTACTTC. The encoded protein is CASSLGAGPQETQYF. The full variable domain, rest sourced from reference TRBV7-2 and TRBJ2-5, is GAGVSQSPSNKVTEKGKDVELRCDPISGHTALYWYRQSLGQGLEFLIYFQGNSAPDKSGLPSDRFSAERTGGSVSTLTIQRTQQEDSAVYLCASSLGAGPQETQYFGPGTRLLVL.

This clone was detected once. The chain recombines TRBV6-1 with TRBJ1-4; TRBD1 agrees at 8 bases. The germline CDR1 and CDR2 sequences are MNHNS and SASEGT. J was trimmed by 4 bases and V by 1 base; bases with no gene match: 5. This CDR3 spans 16 amino acids. The CDR3 DNA sequence: TGTGCCAGCAGTGAAGTAGGACAGGGTCTTAATGAAAAACTGTTTTTT. Translating it yields CASSEVGQGLNEKLFF.

The chain is built from TRBV29-1 and TRBJ1-2; a weak D match, TRBD1 (5 bases). This CDR3 has 13 residues. V shed 4 bases and J shed 2 bases, with 11 bases lying between them. Germline values: CDR1 SQVTM, CDR2 ANQGSEA. The CDR3 here is CSVGGGENYGYTF. In DNA, the CDR3 is TGCAGCGTTGGGGGGGGAGAGAACTATGGCTACACCTTC.

The chain combines TRBV9 with TRBJ2-2; unclear D gene. CDR1 is SGDLS, CDR2 YYNGEE, per germline. Between the trimmed V and J ends, which lost 0 bases and 1 base, there was a span of 4 bases. CDR3 size: 14 residues. CDR3 in DNA: TGTGCCAGCAGCGTAGCTCAGAACACCGGGGAGCTGTTTTTT. It translates to CASSVAQNTGELFF.

For the CDR3, the DNA is TGTGCCAGTAGTATGGCAACCTGGGGTACGAATGAGCAGTTCTTC. As protein: CASSMATWGTNEQFF. V gene TRBV19 combines with J gene TRBJ2-1, with no clear D. The germline gives CDR1 LNHDA, CDR2 SQIVND (reference sequence). This CDR3 has 15 amino acids. Trimming removed 3 bases at V and 7 bases at J, with 16 bases between.

The chain recombines TRBV5-1 with TRBJ2-1; TRBD2 matches 7 bases. CDR1 is SGHRS and CDR2 is YFSETQ in the germline V gene. The J segment lost 7 bases and the V segment lost 2 bases, leaving 9 bases of the junction unmatched. CDR3 length: 15 amino acids. The DNA of the CDR3 is TGCGCCAGCAGCTTCGTCGCGGGAGAACGGAATGAGCAGTTCTTC. Translated, it gives CASSFVAGERNEQFF.